The subject of this entry is one T cell receptor beta chain. The method was immunoSEQ multiplex PCR; TCRdb's version includes in-frame clones alone and lacks a portion of them. The sample has some 350,000 clones, 85% to 90% seen once; the top ten hold roughly 1%. Germline-derived CDR1 and CDR2 are SEHNR and FQNEAQ (reference sequence). The junction had 8 bases not matched to a gene; V was cut back by 3 bases and J by 6 bases. CDR3 length: 17 residues. The sample comes from a study of blood T cell repertoires in COVID-19. The receptor was isolated from a man aged 18 to 29 who had recovered from COVID-19. The sequenced sample was PBMCs or T cells enriched from blood (not recorded which). This chain joins TRBV7-9 and TRBJ2-2, with TRBD1 matching over 12 bases. The CDR3 DNA reads as TGTGCCAGCAGCTTTAGTCCCGGGACAGGGGGCTCCGGGGAGCTGTTTTTT. Its translation is CASSFSPGTGGSGELFF.